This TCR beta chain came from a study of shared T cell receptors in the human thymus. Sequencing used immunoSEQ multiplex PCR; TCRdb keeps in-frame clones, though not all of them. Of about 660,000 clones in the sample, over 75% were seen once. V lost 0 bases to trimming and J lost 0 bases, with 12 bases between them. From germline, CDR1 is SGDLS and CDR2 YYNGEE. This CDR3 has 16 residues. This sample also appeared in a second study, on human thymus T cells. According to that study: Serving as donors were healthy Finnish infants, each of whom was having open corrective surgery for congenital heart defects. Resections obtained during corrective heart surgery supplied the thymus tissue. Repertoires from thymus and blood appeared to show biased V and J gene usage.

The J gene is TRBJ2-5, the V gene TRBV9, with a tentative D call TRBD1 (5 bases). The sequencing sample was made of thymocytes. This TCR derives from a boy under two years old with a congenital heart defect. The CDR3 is CASSVGKGQDQETQYF. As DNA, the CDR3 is TGTGCCAGCAGCGTAGGGAAGGGGCAGGACCAAGAGACCCAGTACTTC.